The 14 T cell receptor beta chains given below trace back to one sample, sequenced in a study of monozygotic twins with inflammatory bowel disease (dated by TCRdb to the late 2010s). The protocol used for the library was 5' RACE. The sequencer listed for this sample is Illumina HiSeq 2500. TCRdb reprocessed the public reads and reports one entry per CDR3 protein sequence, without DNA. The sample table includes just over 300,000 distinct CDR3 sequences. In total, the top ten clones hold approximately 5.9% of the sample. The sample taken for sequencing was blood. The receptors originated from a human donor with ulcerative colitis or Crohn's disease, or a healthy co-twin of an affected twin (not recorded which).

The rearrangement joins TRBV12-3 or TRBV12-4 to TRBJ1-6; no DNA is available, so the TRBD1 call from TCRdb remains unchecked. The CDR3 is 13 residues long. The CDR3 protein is CASRRDRGSPLHF.

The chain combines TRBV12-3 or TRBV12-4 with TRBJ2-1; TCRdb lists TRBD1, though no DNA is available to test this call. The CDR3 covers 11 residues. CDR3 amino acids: CASSGAGEQFF.

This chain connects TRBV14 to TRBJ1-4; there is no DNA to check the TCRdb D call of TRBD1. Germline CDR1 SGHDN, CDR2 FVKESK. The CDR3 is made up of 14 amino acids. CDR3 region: CASSHSGPDEKLFF.

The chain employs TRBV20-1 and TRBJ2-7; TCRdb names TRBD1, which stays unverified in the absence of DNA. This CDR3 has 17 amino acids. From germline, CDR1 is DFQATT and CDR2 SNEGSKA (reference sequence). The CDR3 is CSARDPLGQGASYEQYF.

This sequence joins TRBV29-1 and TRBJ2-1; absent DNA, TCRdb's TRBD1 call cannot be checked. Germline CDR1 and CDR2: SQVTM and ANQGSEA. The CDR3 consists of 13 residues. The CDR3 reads CSVEGGQSSEQFF.

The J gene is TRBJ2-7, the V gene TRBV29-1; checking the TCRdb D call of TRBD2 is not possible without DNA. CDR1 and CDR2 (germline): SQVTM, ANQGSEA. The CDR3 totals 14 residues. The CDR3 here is CSVGYEAGIYEQYF.

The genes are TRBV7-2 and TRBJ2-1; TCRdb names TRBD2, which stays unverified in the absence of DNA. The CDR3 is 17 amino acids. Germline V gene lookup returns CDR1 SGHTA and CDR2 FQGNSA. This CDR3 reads CASSSIFTSQQRDEQFF.

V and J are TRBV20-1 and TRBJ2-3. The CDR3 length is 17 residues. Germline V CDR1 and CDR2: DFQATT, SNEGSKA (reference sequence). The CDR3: CSAPDLGWNLGTDTQYF.

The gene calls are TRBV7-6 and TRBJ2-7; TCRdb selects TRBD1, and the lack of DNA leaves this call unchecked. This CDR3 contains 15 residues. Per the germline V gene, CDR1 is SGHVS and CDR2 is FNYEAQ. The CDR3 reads CASSFTTGQGYEQYF.

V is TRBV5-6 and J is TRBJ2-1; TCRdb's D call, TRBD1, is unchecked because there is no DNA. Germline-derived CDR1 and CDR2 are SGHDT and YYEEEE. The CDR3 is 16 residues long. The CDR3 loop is CASSNRQGGFGNEQFF.

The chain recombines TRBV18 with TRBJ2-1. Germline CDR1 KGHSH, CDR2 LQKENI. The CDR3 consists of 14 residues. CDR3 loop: CASSLGVRVNEQFF.

This chain's CDR3 is CAISESLVVLSGNTIYF. The chain employs TRBV10-3 and TRBJ1-3. Germline CDR1 and CDR2: ENHRY and SYGVKD. This CDR3 is built from 17 residues.

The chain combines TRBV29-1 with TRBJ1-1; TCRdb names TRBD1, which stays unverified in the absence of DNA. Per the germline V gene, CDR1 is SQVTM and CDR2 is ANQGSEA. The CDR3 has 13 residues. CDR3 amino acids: CSARQTMDTEAFF.

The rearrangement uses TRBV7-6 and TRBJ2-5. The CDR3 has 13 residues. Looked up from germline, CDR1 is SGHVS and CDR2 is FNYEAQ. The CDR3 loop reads CASSLVFRETQYF.